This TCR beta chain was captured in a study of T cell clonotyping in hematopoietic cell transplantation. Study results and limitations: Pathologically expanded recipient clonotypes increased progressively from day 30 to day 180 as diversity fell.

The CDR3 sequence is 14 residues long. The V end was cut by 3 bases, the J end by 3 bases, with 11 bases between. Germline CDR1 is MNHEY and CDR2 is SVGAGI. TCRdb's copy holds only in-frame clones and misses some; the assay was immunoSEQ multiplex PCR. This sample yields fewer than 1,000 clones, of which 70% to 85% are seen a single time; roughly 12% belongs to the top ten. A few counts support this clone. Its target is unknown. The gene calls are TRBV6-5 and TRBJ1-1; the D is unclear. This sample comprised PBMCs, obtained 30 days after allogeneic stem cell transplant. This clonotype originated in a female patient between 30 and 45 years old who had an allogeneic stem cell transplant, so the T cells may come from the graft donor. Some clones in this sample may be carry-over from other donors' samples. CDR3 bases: TGTGCCAGCAGTTATTGGGCTTCTTACACTGAAGCTTTCTTT. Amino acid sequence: CASSYWASYTEAFF.